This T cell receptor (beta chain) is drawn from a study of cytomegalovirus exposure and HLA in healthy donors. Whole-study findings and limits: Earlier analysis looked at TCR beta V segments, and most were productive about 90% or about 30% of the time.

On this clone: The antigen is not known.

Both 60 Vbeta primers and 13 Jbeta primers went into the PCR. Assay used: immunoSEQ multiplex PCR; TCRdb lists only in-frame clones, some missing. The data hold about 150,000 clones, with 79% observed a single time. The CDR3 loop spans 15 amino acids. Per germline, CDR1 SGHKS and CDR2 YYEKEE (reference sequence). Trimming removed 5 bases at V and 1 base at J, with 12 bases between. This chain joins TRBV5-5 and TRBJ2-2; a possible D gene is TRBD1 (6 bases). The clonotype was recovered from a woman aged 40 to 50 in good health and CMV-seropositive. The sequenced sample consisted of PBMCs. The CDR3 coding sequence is TGTGCCAGCAGTCCGTGGGGACAGAACACCGGGGAGCTGTTTTTT. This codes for CASSPWGQNTGELFF.